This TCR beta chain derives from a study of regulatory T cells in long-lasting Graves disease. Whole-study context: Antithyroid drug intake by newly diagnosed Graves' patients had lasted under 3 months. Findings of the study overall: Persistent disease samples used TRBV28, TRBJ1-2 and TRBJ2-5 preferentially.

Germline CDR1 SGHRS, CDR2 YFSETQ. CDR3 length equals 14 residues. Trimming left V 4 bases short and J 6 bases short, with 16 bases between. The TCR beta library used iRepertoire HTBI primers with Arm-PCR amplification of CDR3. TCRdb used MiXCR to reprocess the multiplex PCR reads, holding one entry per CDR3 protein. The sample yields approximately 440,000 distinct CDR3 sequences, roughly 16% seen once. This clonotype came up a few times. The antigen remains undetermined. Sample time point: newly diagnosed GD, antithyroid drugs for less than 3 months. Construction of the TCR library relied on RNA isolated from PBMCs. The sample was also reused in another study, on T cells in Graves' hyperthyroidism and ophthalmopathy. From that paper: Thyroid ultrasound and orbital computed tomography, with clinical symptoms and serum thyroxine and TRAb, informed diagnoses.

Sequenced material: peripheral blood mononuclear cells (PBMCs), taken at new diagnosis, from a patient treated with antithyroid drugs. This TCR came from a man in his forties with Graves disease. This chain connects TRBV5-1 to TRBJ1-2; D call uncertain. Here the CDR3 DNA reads TGCGCCAGCAGCACCCGGACTCCCCCCGATGGCTACACCTTC. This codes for CASSTRTPPDGYTF. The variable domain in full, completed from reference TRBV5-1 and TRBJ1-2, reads KAGVTQTPRYLIKTRGQQVTLSCSPISGHRSVSWYQQTPGQGLQFLFEYFSETQRNKGNFPGRFSGRQFSNSRSEMNVSTLELGDSALYLCASSTRTPPDGYTFGSGTRLTVV.